This T cell receptor (beta chain) was recorded in a study of lymphopenia after photon versus proton radiotherapy. Regarding the study as a whole: Oligoclonal CD8+ Temra expansion after nadir drove photon patients' diversity drop. Only patients who died were analyzed for survival; proton advantage is unproven.

Comments on this clone: Its antigen is not identified.

This table comes from immunoSEQ multiplex PCR, and its TCRdb copy is limited to in-frame clones, with some not included. The sample shows over 25,000 clones, 90% of them seen only once. CDR1 is LNHDA, CDR2 SQIVND, per germline (reference sequence). V shed 0 bases and J shed 0 bases, with 8 bases lying between them. The CDR3 length is 15 residues. The source material was peripheral blood, sampled from a patient treated with photon-based radiotherapy. The receptor was derived from a woman in her forties or fifties with cholangiocarcinoma. V gene TRBV19 combines with J gene TRBJ1-1, with D possibly being TRBD1 (5 bases). The DNA of the CDR3 is TGTGCCAGTAGTATAGAATGGGGGTTGAACACTGAAGCTTTCTTT. This gives the protein CASSIEWGLNTEAFF.